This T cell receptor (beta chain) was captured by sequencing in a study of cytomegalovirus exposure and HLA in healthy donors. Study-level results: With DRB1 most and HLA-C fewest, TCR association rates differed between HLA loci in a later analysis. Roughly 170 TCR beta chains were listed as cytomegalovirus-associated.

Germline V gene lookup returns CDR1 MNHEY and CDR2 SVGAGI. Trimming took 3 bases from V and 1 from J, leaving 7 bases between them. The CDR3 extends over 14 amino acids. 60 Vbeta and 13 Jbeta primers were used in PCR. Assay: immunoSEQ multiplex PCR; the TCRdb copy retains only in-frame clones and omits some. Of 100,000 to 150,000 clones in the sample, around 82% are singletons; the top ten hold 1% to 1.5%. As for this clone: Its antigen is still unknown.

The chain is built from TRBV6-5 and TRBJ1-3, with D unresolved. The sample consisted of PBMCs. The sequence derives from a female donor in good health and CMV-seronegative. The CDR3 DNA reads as TGTGCCAGCAGTTATGGAGGGTCTGGAAACACCATATATTTT. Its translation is CASSYGGSGNTIYF.